This TCR beta chain is drawn from a study of shared clonotypes between healthy human individuals. The donors, healthy adults who were HIV-negative, had experienced no recent acute infections or vaccinations. Sorted-subset replicate PCRs used about 200 ng of genomic DNA. This amount corresponded to approximately 30,000 T cell genomes. This table comes from immunoSEQ multiplex PCR, and its TCRdb copy is limited to in-frame clones, with some not included. The data contain about 1.1 million clones, 75% to 80% of them seen just once; the ten biggest clones take up roughly 0.61%. Notes on the study in general: Between several donors, naive CD4 clonotypes were shared at a level of about 5%.

This CDR3 is built from 12 residues. With 3 bases removed from V and 11 bases from J, the gap between germline ends came to 13 bases. Germline V gene lookup returns CDR1 LGHNA and CDR2 YNFKEQ. In regard to this clone: Antigen: not known.

J is TRBJ1-1 and V is TRBV4-2; D gene ambiguous. Sequenced material: memory CD4+ T cells from PBMCs. Specified subset: CD45RA-negative fraction. This TCR was recovered from a man between 18 and 35 years old in good health. Some clones in this sample may be carry-over from other donors' samples. CDR3 sequence: CASSHGGRSAFF. The DNA of the CDR3 is TGTGCCAGCAGCCACGGTGGGAGGAGTGCTTTCTTT.